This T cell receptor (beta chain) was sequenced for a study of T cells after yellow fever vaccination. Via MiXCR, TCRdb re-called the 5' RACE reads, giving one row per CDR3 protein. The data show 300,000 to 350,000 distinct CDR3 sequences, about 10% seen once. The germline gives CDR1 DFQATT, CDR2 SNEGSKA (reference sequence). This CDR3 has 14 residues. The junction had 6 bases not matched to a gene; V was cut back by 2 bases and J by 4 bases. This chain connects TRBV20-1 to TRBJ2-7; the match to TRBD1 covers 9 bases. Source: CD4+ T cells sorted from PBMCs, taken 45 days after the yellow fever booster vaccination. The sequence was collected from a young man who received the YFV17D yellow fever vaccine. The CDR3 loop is CSARIKTGGYEQYF. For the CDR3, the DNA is TGCAGTGCTAGAATAAAGACAGGGGGGTACGAGCAGTACTTC.